This entry describes one T cell receptor (beta chain). Its antigen is unidentified. This sample was included in a study of OX40 agonist ivuxolimab in advanced cancers. Findings and caveats of the study: CD8+ T cells showed, on average, more clonal expansion than CD4+ cells. Both CD4+ and CD8+ T cell populations in blood had undergone clonal expansion by week 6 at 0.1 to 3.0 mg/kg.

Produced via immunoSEQ multiplex PCR; TCRdb's table is partial and in-frame only. The sample yields about 45,000 clones, around four fifths seen once. The CDR3 loop spans 15 amino acids. Germline V CDR1 and CDR2: MGHRA, YSYEKL. V lost 2 bases, J lost 4 bases, and 9 bases lay in between. The rearrangement uses TRBV4-1 and TRBJ2-6, with TRBD2 as a possible D gene (5 bases). Here the sequenced sample was CD4+ or CD8+ T cells sorted from blood, taken in a trial of the OX40 agonist ivuxolimab. The receptor comes from an adult with an advanced solid tumor such as melanoma, head and neck, liver or kidney cancer. CDR3 coding DNA: TGCGCCAGCAGCCAACAGGAGGCCGGGGCCAACGTCCTGACTTTC. Protein: CASSQQEAGANVLTF.